This TCR beta chain was identified during a study of T cells in Graves' hyperthyroidism and ophthalmopathy. This clonotype was detected ten times or more. Pregnant or lactating patients were excluded, as were those with uncontrolled infection or other autoimmune disease. The CDR3 regions of TCR beta were amplified from RNA transcripts. Initially, a first-round RT-PCR of the TCR CDR3 employed the HTBI primer set. Each CDR3 protein gets one entry after TCRdb re-called the multiplex PCR reads with MiXCR. The data contain under 200,000 distinct CDR3 sequences, around 8.9% of them singletons. The germline V and J ends were trimmed by 6 bases and 0 bases, with 15 bases remaining between them. CDR3 length: 16 residues. Germline V gives CDR1 SEHNR, CDR2 FQNEAQ (reference sequence).

The J gene is TRBJ2-1, the V gene TRBV7-9; D is possibly TRBD2 (5 bases). This sequence was found in a woman aged 18-29 years with Graves' hyperthyroidism that later progressed to Graves' ophthalmopathy. Material: blood. Here the CDR3 reads CASRSGIGSSYNEQFF. CDR3 in DNA: TGTGCCAGCAGGTCAGGTATAGGGAGCTCCTACAATGAGCAGTTCTTC.